Each of the 18 T cell receptor beta chains below was sequenced from the same sample in a study of cytomegalovirus exposure and HLA in healthy donors. The study ran its PCR with 60 Vbeta and 13 Jbeta primers. TCRdb keeps only in-frame clones here, not all; method: immunoSEQ multiplex PCR. This table holds approximately 170,000 clones, about 85% found once. The specimen was PBMCs. The receptors come from a man aged 25 to 45 in good health and CMV-seropositive.

A note on this clone: At the DNA level, this CDR3 is encoded by other sequences in the same sample as well. This chain uses TRBV18 with TRBJ2-5, with D possibly TRBD2 on 5 matching bases. The CDR3 loop spans 13 amino acids. V gave up 1 base and J gave up 5 bases, with 8 bases separating them. Germline V gene lookup returns CDR1 KGHSH and CDR2 LQKENI. The CDR3 DNA is TGTGCCAGCTCACCACAGGGCGGGGAGACCCAGTACTTC. This translates into CASSPQGGETQYF.

This CDR3 reads CASSLYKESSGANVLTF. The CDR3, as DNA: TGTGCCAGCAGCTTGTATAAAGAGAGCTCTGGGGCCAACGTCCTGACTTTC. This chain uses TRBV5-4 with TRBJ2-6; D remains ambiguous. V gave up 1 base and J gave up 0 bases, with 11 bases separating them. CDR1 and CDR2 from the germline V gene are SGHNT and YYREEE (reference sequence). The CDR3 runs to 17 residues.

The chain links TRBV2 to TRBJ1-1, with TRBD1 identical over 7 bases. CDR3 length equals 13 residues. The ends lost 7 bases at V and 5 bases at J; junction bases unmatched: 7. CDR1 is SNHLY, CDR2 FYNNEI, per germline. The DNA for the CDR3 is TGTGCCAGCAACGACAGGGAAGGGACTGAAGCTTTCTTT. The encoded protein is CASNDREGTEAFF.

The CDR3 loop is CSHRGASGSTDTQYF. For the CDR3, the DNA is TGCAGCCACCGGGGGGCTAGCGGTAGCACAGATACGCAGTATTTT. V is TRBV29-1 and J is TRBJ2-3, with D tentatively TRBD2 (7 bases). The CDR3 loop spans 15 amino acids. Deletions cut 8 bases from V and 0 bases from J, with 18 bases between. CDR1 and CDR2 (germline): SQVTM, ANQGSEA.

The chain combines TRBV10-1 with TRBJ2-7; TRBD1 matches at 7 bases. Trimming at V came to 4 bases and at J to 2 bases, leaving 5 bases not matched to a gene. Germline V lookup: CDR1 WNHNN, CDR2 SYGVQD (reference sequence). The CDR3 consists of 14 residues. The CDR3 here is CASSGGQLPYEQYF. Here the CDR3 DNA reads TGCGCCAGCAGTGGGGGACAGCTTCCCTACGAGCAGTACTTC.

The CDR3 loop reads CASSAETGVGSPLHF. The CDR3 DNA reads TGTGCCAGTAGTGCCGAGACAGGGGTAGGATCACCCCTCCACTTT. The chain combines TRBV19 with TRBJ1-6, with 8 bases fitting TRBD1. This CDR3 is 15 amino acids long. J lost 10 bases, V lost 5 bases, and 10 bases had no gene match. The germline V gene has CDR1 LNHDA and CDR2 SQIVND (reference sequence).

Concerning this clone: A read error may produce the germline difference seen at one junction end. The V and J genes are TRBV5-1 and TRBJ2-1; D unresolved. The CDR3 is 14 residues long. Germline V lookup: CDR1 SGHRS, CDR2 YFSETQ. CDR3 sequence: CASSLESPYNEQFF. DNA of the CDR3: TGCGCCAGCAGCTTGGAATCCCCCTATAATGAGCAGTTCTTC. Complete variable domain (other parts from reference TRBV5-1 and TRBJ2-1): KAGVTQTPRYLIKTRGQQVTLSCSPISGHRSVSWYQQTPGQGLQFLFEYFSETQRNKGNFPGRFSGRQFSNSRSEMNVSTLELGDSALYLCASSLESPYNEQFFGPGTRLTVL.

The V call is TRBV18, the J call TRBJ2-7, with D perhaps matching TRBD1 or TRBD2 (5 bases each). The CDR3 covers 13 residues. CDR1 and CDR2 (germline): KGHSH, LQKENI. V shed 2 bases and J shed 5 bases, with 10 bases lying between them. Here the CDR3 reads CASSPIRGHEQYV. CDR3 coding DNA: TGTGCCAGCTCACCAATAAGGGGACACGAGCAGTACGTC.

This clone was observed a few times. The chain is built from TRBV6-5 and TRBJ2-7; 12 bases are shared with TRBD2. V trimming: 8 bases; J trimming: 4 bases; junction bases outside the gene matches: 3. Per the germline V gene, CDR1 is MNHEY and CDR2 is SVGAGI. The length of the CDR3 is 13 residues. The CDR3 here is CASGTSGRYEQYF. The CDR3 DNA reads TGTGCCAGCGGAACTAGCGGGAGGTACGAGCAGTACTTC.

The chain is built from TRBV11-3 and TRBJ2-3; the match to TRBD2 covers 12 bases. CDR3 length: 18 amino acids. The V gene end was trimmed by 3 bases and the J gene end by 6 bases; junction bases not matched to a gene: 13. Looked up from germline, CDR1 is SGHNT and CDR2 is YENEEA. CDR3 coding DNA: TGTGCCAGCAGCTTCGGGCTAGCGGGAGGGCCGGAAGTGGATACGCAGTATTTT. This sequence encodes CASSFGLAGGPEVDTQYF.

This chain joins TRBV11-2 and TRBJ2-5; 7 bases align to TRBD2. The germline V gene has CDR1 SGHAT and CDR2 FQNNGV. The CDR3 has 15 residues. With V trimmed by 5 bases and J by 5 bases, 11 bases remained unmatched. The CDR3 loop is CASSPWDYSPETQYF. CDR3 DNA sequence: TGTGCCAGCAGCCCCTGGGACTACTCCCCGGAGACCCAGTACTTC.

J is TRBJ2-3 and V is TRBV15, with TRBD2 identical over 8 bases. CDR1 is LNHNV, CDR2 YYDKDF, per germline (reference sequence). V lost 5 bases, J lost 0 bases, and 10 bases stayed unmatched. This CDR3 has 17 amino acids. CDR3 sequence: CATSPRGGIISTDTQYF. The CDR3 DNA is TGTGCCACCAGCCCCCGGGGGGGTATTATTAGCACAGATACGCAGTATTTT.

The V call is TRBV19, the J call TRBJ2-7; 7 bases fit TRBD1. The CDR3 extends over 12 amino acids. CDR1 LNHDA and CDR2 SQIVND come from the germline V gene (reference sequence). V dropped 4 bases and J dropped 5; count of bases not matched to a gene: 2. CDR3 in DNA: TGTGCCAGTAGTACGACAGGGAACGAGCAGTACTTC. Translation gives CASSTTGNEQYF.

This sequence joins TRBV10-2 and TRBJ1-1; possible D gene TRBD1, 5 bases. CDR1 and CDR2 from the germline V gene are WSHSY and SAAADI. Trimming left V 5 bases short and J 3 bases short, with 10 bases between. This CDR3 has 13 residues. CDR3 DNA: TGCGCCAGCAGTTTTGGCAGGGACACTGAAGCTTTCTTT. Translating it yields CASSFGRDTEAFF.

The V gene is TRBV11-3, the J gene TRBJ2-7, with D maybe TRBD2 (6 bases). V lost 3 bases and J 2 bases, leaving 14 bases between the germline ends. Per the germline V gene, CDR1 is SGHNT and CDR2 is YENEEA. CDR3 length equals 15 residues. The CDR3 DNA follows: TGTGCCAGCAGCTTCGGTGAGCGGGTTCCCTACGAGCAGTACTTC. Protein: CASSFGERVPYEQYF.

The rearrangement uses TRBV11-3 and TRBJ1-3; no clear D. The ends were cut back, 2 bases at V and 0 bases at J, with 11 bases in the middle. The CDR3 spans 16 residues. Per the germline V gene, CDR1 is SGHNT and CDR2 is YENEEA. As DNA, the CDR3 is TGTGCCAGCAGCTTAACGTCCGGGGACTCTGGAAACACCATATATTTT. Protein sequence: CASSLTSGDSGNTIYF.

The chain links TRBV11-3 to TRBJ2-1; D may be TRBD2 (5 bases). V was shortened by 5 bases and J by 8 bases, with 10 bases between the two germline ends. CDR1 and CDR2 (germline): SGHNT, YENEEA. This CDR3 has 12 residues. The DNA for the CDR3 is TGTGCCAGCAGCCCTGGACTCTATGAGCAGTTCTTC. Residues: CASSPGLYEQFF. Drawing the rest from reference TRBV11-3 and TRBJ2-1, the complete variable domain is EAGVVQSPRYKIIEKKQPVAFWCNPISGHNTLYWYLQNLGQGPELLIRYENEEAVDDSQLPKDRFSAERLKGVDSTLKIQPAELGDSAVYLCASSPGLYEQFFGPGTRLTVL.

This chain uses TRBV2 with TRBJ2-2; 13 positions match TRBD2. There are 15 residues in the CDR3. Germline values: CDR1 SNHLY, CDR2 FYNNEI. Germline trimming cut 6 bases from V and 7 bases from J; bases unmatched to any gene: 5. The CDR3 is CASSPGLAGVGELFF. As DNA, the CDR3 is TGTGCCAGCAGCCCCGGACTAGCGGGAGTCGGGGAGCTGTTTTTT.